This is a list of T cell receptor beta chains from one sample in a study of T cells after yellow fever vaccination. TCRdb itself ran the 5' RACE reads through MiXCR, one entry per CDR3 protein. The sample consists of about 69,000 distinct CDR3 sequences, approximately 5% of them appearing once. Sequencing was performed on CD4+ T cells sorted from PBMCs, taken roughly 14 days after the first yellow fever vaccination. These receptor sequences come from a man between 18 and 35 years old who received the YFV17D yellow fever vaccine. Both conserved end residues are part of each CDR3. The order of the fields is D gene, clone size, CDR3 length, J gene, V gene, CDR3 DNA, CDR3 protein. A D gene is named only where the DNA matches it firmly. The size field reads how often the clone was seen (once, few, many) or a class if it is expanded.

d_call: -
clone_size: many
cdr3_length: 13
j_call: TRBJ2-3
v_call: TRBV30
cdr3_nt: TGTGCCTGGAGTGTCACCACCACAGATACGCAGTATTTT
cdr3_aa: CAWSVTTTDTQYF

d_call: TRBD1
clone_size: many
cdr3_length: 16
j_call: TRBJ2-1
v_call: TRBV5-1
cdr3_nt: TGCGCCAGCAGCACGGCCCAGGGGGTCACTAGCAATGAGCAGTTCTTC
cdr3_aa: CASSTAQGVTSNEQFF

d_call: -
clone_size: many
cdr3_length: 15
j_call: TRBJ2-2
v_call: TRBV5-1
cdr3_nt: TGCGCCAGCAGCTTGGTAGACTATTCCACCGGGGAGCTGTTTTTT
cdr3_aa: CASSLVDYSTGELFF

d_call: -
clone_size: many
cdr3_length: 12
j_call: TRBJ2-3
v_call: TRBV19
cdr3_nt: TGTGCCAGTAGTATGGTGCGAGATACGCAGTATTTT
cdr3_aa: CASSMVRDTQYF

d_call: TRBD1
clone_size: many
cdr3_length: 15
j_call: TRBJ2-3
v_call: TRBV5-1
cdr3_nt: TGCGCCAGCAGCGTACAGGGGGCAGCAACAGATACGCAGTATTTT
cdr3_aa: CASSVQGAATDTQYF

d_call: -
clone_size: many
cdr3_length: 18
j_call: TRBJ1-6
v_call: TRBV6-5
cdr3_nt: TGTGCCAGCAGTTACAACACATTATACTCACATTATAATTCACCCCTCCACTTT
cdr3_aa: CASSYNTLYSHYNSPLHF

d_call: -
clone_size: many
cdr3_length: 12
j_call: TRBJ2-7
v_call: TRBV2
cdr3_nt: TGTGCCAGCAGTGTTTGGAGCACCGAGCAGTACTTC
cdr3_aa: CASSVWSTEQYF

d_call: -
clone_size: many
cdr3_length: 12
j_call: TRBJ1-2
v_call: TRBV28
cdr3_nt: TGTGCCAGCGAAGACAGGAACTATGGCTACACCTTC
cdr3_aa: CASEDRNYGYTF

d_call: -
clone_size: many
cdr3_length: 13
j_call: TRBJ2-5
v_call: TRBV24-1
cdr3_nt: TGTGCCACCAGTGATTTGGGGGAAGAGACCCAGTACTTC
cdr3_aa: CATSDLGEETQYF

d_call: -
clone_size: few
cdr3_length: 16
j_call: TRBJ2-2
v_call: TRBV7-2
cdr3_nt: TGTGCCAGCAGCTTGAATTGGGACCCCAAAGCCGGGGAGCTGTTTTTT
cdr3_aa: CASSLNWDPKAGELFF

d_call: TRBD2
clone_size: many
cdr3_length: 18
j_call: TRBJ2-6
v_call: TRBV27
cdr3_nt: TGTGCCAGCAGTTTTTTGAGGGGAGGGGTCTCTGGGGCCAACGTCCTGACTTTC
cdr3_aa: CASSFLRGGVSGANVLTF

d_call: -
clone_size: many
cdr3_length: 15
j_call: TRBJ1-2
v_call: TRBV5-1
cdr3_nt: TGCGCCAGCAGCTTGGACTCGGGCCTTCAAGGGGGCTACACCTTC
cdr3_aa: CASSLDSGLQGGYTF

d_call: -
clone_size: many
cdr3_length: 15
j_call: TRBJ2-2
v_call: TRBV7-2
cdr3_nt: TGTGCCAGCAGCTTTTCCCCAGGGAACACCGGGGAGCTGTTTTTT
cdr3_aa: CASSFSPGNTGELFF

d_call: -
clone_size: many
cdr3_length: 17
j_call: TRBJ1-4
v_call: TRBV5-6
cdr3_nt: TGTGCCAGCAGCTTCCGGACAGCGGGTTTAACGAAAGGAAAACTGTTTTTT
cdr3_aa: CASSFRTAGLTKGKLFF

d_call: -
clone_size: many
cdr3_length: 18
j_call: TRBJ1-3
v_call: TRBV4-3
cdr3_nt: TGCGCCAGCAGCCAAGAGAGTCGGGGGCCCGGCTCTGGAAACACCATATATTTT
cdr3_aa: CASSQESRGPGSGNTIYF

d_call: TRBD2
clone_size: many
cdr3_length: 15
j_call: TRBJ2-1
v_call: TRBV4-1
cdr3_nt: TGCGCCAGCAGCCACCCAGCGGGGATGTGGAATGAGCAGTTCTTC
cdr3_aa: CASSHPAGMWNEQFF

d_call: -
clone_size: many
cdr3_length: 19
j_call: TRBJ2-7
v_call: TRBV5-1
cdr3_nt: TGCGCCAGCAGCCCGCCTCGAAGCCCCAGTGAAGGAACGGCCGGCGAGCAGTACTTC
cdr3_aa: CASSPPRSPSEGTAGEQYF

d_call: -
clone_size: many
cdr3_length: 12
j_call: TRBJ2-3
v_call: TRBV20-1
cdr3_nt: TGCAGTGCATCCTTGGGCACAGATACGCAGTATTTT
cdr3_aa: CSASLGTDTQYF